Listed below are T cell receptor beta chains from one sample, sequenced in a study of blood T cell repertoires in COVID-19. Assay: immunoSEQ multiplex PCR; the TCRdb copy retains only in-frame clones and omits some. Of some 120,000 clones detected, roughly 76% appear once; the ten largest clones hold roughly 10%. The sequenced sample consisted of peripheral blood. These receptors were obtained from a human donor in a cohort sampled during active COVID-19. Each CDR3 is given with its conserved first and last residue. The D gene is left open where the match is weak. Some rows mark clone size as missing; the rest say once, few, many or name a class of expanded clone.

v_call	clone_size	j_call	d_call	cdr3_nt	cdr3_aa
TRBV19	-	TRBJ1-2	-	TGTGCCAGTAGTACTACAGTCTATGGCTACACCTTC	CASSTTVYGYTF
TRBV28	-	TRBJ1-5	TRBD1	TGTGCCAACCAGGGGGCTGGTCAGCCCCAGCATTTT	CANQGAGQPQHF
TRBV9	-	TRBJ2-7	TRBD2	TGTGCCAGCAAGCGGGAGGGCCCCGGGGAGCAGTACTTC	CASKREGPGEQYF
TRBV5-6	-	TRBJ2-7	-	TGTGCCAGCAGCTTGGAGCAGGATCGCGAGCAGTACTTC	CASSLEQDREQYF
TRBV4-3	-	TRBJ1-2	-	TGCGCCAGCAGCCAAGAGTCGTATGGCTACACCTTC	CASSQESYGYTF
TRBV5-1	-	TRBJ2-1	TRBD1	TGCGCCAGCAACAGGGGCAGCTACAATGAGCAGTTCTTC	CASNRGSYNEQFF
TRBV19	-	TRBJ2-3	-	TGTGCCAGTAGTATAGGGCCGAGCACAGATACGCAGTATTTT	CASSIGPSTDTQYF
TRBV9	-	TRBJ2-3	TRBD2	TGTGCCAGCAGCGTAGGGGTTAGCGGGTACACAGATACGCAGTATTTT	CASSVGVSGYTDTQYF
TRBV21-1	-	TRBJ1-1	-	TGTGCCAGCAGCAGACAACCACAGGGTATCACTGAAGCTTTCTTT	CASSRQPQGITEAFF
TRBV2	-	TRBJ1-5	-	TGTGCCAGCAGTGAAGAGGGAGACCAGCCCCAGCATTTT	CASSEEGDQPQHF
TRBV6-6	once	TRBJ2-3	TRBD2	TGTGCCAGCAGTCGCACCGGGACTAGCGGGGGGCTGGGGGGGACGCAGTATTTT	CASSRTGTSGGLGGTQYF
TRBV27	-	TRBJ2-3	TRBD2	TGTGCCAGCAGCGCCCCAAAGACTAGCGGTAGCACAGATACGCAGTATTTT	CASSAPKTSGSTDTQYF
TRBV30	-	TRBJ2-3	TRBD1	TGTGCCTGGAGTAAACGGGACAGGGGAGGAGATACGCAGTATTTT	CAWSKRDRGGDTQYF
TRBV6-2/TRBV6-3	-	TRBJ1-2	TRBD1	TGTGCCAGCAGTGCAAGTCGACAGGGACGGGGCTATGGCTACACCTTC	CASSASRQGRGYGYTF
TRBV28	-	TRBJ1-2	TRBD1	TGTGCCAGCAGTTTATGGGGGACAGGGGGCGGACTAAACTATGGCTACACCTTC	CASSLWGTGGGLNYGYTF
TRBV6-2/TRBV6-3	once	TRBJ2-3	TRBD2	TGTGCCAGCAGTGCTAGCGGGTACACAGATACGCAGTATTTT	CASSASGYTDTQYF
TRBV29-1	-	TRBJ1-2	TRBD1	TGCAGCGTTGAGGGTGACAGGGGATTTGGCTACACCTTC	CSVEGDRGFGYTF
TRBV12-3/TRBV12-4	-	TRBJ1-4	-	TGTGCCAGCGGACAGTTTGCCAAGGGCCTGTTTTTT	CASGQFAKGLFF
TRBV6-2/TRBV6-3	-	TRBJ1-1	-	TGTGCCAGCAGTTACTCGAGAGACAGGAGAATGATGAACACTGAAGCTTTCTTT	CASSYSRDRRMMNTEAFF
TRBV7-6	-	TRBJ1-1	TRBD1	TGTGCCAGCAGCCGCCAGGGGGGGAACACTGAAGCTTTCTTT	CASSRQGGNTEAFF
TRBV30	-	TRBJ1-6	-	TGTGCCTGGAGCCCCCCCGACAGGAATAATTCACCCCTCCACTTT	CAWSPPDRNNSPLHF
TRBV7-9	-	TRBJ2-1	TRBD1	TGTGCCAGCAGCTTTGGCCGACAGGGCAACAATGAGCAGTTCTTC	CASSFGRQGNNEQFF
TRBV4-2	-	TRBJ2-3	-	TGTGCCAGCAGCCAAGGGGGGAGACGACAGGCTCTCACAGATACGCAGTATTTT	CASSQGGRRQALTDTQYF
TRBV5-4	-	TRBJ1-3	TRBD1	TGTGCCAGCAGCTCCTCAGGGGGGTTTTCTGGAAACACCATATATTTT	CASSSSGGFSGNTIYF
TRBV30	-	TRBJ2-7	-	TGTGCCTGGAGTGTAGGAGGGAGCTCCTACGAGCAGTACTTC	CAWSVGGSSYEQYF
TRBV28	-	TRBJ2-4	-	TGTGCCAGCAGTTCAAGTGGACTCCTGAAGGACAAAAACATTCAGTACTTC	CASSSSGLLKDKNIQYF
TRBV23-1	-	TRBJ2-7	TRBD1	TGCGCCAGCAGTCAATCATCCACCAGGGGGCGGAACTGCGAGCAGTACTTC	CASSQSSTRGRNCEQYF
TRBV30	many	TRBJ1-1	TRBD1	TGTGCCTGGAATGCCCCCTCGACAGGGGAGAACACTGAAGCTTTCTTT	CAWNAPSTGENTEAFF
TRBV24-1	-	TRBJ2-3	-	TGTGCCACCAGTGACCCGAGCACAGATACGCAGTATTTT	CATSDPSTDTQYF
TRBV7-6	-	TRBJ2-2	TRBD2	TGTGCCAGCAGCTATGGGACTAGCGGCACCGGGGAGCTGTTTTTT	CASSYGTSGTGELFF
TRBV15	-	TRBJ2-7	-	TGTGCCACCAGCAGAGATCGTTACTACGAGCAGTACTTC	CATSRDRYYEQYF
TRBV21-1	-	TRBJ1-4	-	TGTGCCAGCAGCGCTCAAAAGTTCAGGGATTCTAATGAAAAACTGTTTTTT	CASSAQKFRDSNEKLFF
TRBV28	-	TRBJ2-3	-	TGTGCCATATTTAGCACCACAGATACGCAGTATTTT	CAIFSTTDTQYF
TRBV5-1	-	TRBJ2-7	-	TGCGCCAGCAGCTTGGTTGGAGGGACCGATACCTACGAGCAGTACTTC	CASSLVGGTDTYEQYF
TRBV7-7	-	TRBJ2-2	TRBD1	TGTGCCAGCAGCCCGACAGGGTTCGAGACCGGGGAGCTGTTTTTT	CASSPTGFETGELFF
TRBV6-7	-	TRBJ2-7	TRBD2	TGTGCCAGCAGTTATTTAGCGGGAGTTTTCTACGAGCAGTACTTC	CASSYLAGVFYEQYF
TRBV5-1	-	TRBJ2-7	-	TGCGCCAGCAGCTTGTTCACAGGTCAGGGAGGTCACGAGCAGTACTTC	CASSLFTGQGGHEQYF
TRBV28	-	TRBJ1-1	-	TGTGCCAGCAGTTACGACAGGTCAGAAGCTTTCTTT	CASSYDRSEAFF
TRBV2	-	TRBJ2-7	-	TGTGCCAGCAGTGAACACAGGCTCAGCTACGAGCAGTACTTC	CASSEHRLSYEQYF
TRBV6-5	-	TRBJ1-3	TRBD1	TGTGCCAGCAGTTACCAGGGGGCGGCGGGAAACACCATATATTTT	CASSYQGAAGNTIYF
TRBV7-2	-	TRBJ2-7	TRBD2	TGTGCCAGCAGCCTTAGCGGGGGGGCCTACGAGCAGTACTTC	CASSLSGGAYEQYF
TRBV7-2	few	TRBJ2-7	-	TGTGCCAGCAGCTTAGGGAGGGACAGAGTAAGCTACGAGCAGTACTTC	CASSLGRDRVSYEQYF
TRBV7-9	once	TRBJ2-1	-	TGTGCCAGCAGCTTAGGGACTTATCCTCTCAATGAGCAGTTCTTC	CASSLGTYPLNEQFF
TRBV30	few	TRBJ2-7	TRBD2	TGTGCCTGGAGTGTACCGGGGGGACGAGAGGCGTTC	CAWSVPGGREAF
TRBV12-3/TRBV12-4	-	TRBJ1-2	-	TGTGCCAGCAGTTCGTTCTATGGCTACACCTTC	CASSSFYGYTF
TRBV7-2	-	TRBJ2-7	-	TGTGCCAGCAGCTTAGTGAGAGGTGTGCAGGGCGAGCAGTACTTC	CASSLVRGVQGEQYF
TRBV5-1	once	TRBJ1-1	-	TGCGCCAGCAGTAAAGGGGATCTGGCCACTGAAGCTTTCTTT	CASSKGDLATEAFF
TRBV9	-	TRBJ1-3	TRBD1	TGTGCCAGCAGCGAAAGACAGGGAAAGGGACTTGCTGGAAACACCATATATTTT	CASSERQGKGLAGNTIYF
TRBV18	-	TRBJ2-7	TRBD1	TGTGCCAGCTCACCGGACAGGGACGAGCAGTACTTC	CASSPDRDEQYF
TRBV5-8	once	TRBJ2-7	-	TGTGCCAGCAGCTTGGGACCCGCTTTTGTGCGGGCCCGTTCCTACGAGCAGTACTTC	CASSLGPAFVRARSYEQYF
TRBV5-4	-	TRBJ1-2	-	TGTGCCAGCAGCTTGGAGGGGATCTATGGCTACACCTTC	CASSLEGIYGYTF
TRBV2	-	TRBJ2-6	-	TGTGCCAGCAGAGCGGCTGGGGCCAACGTCCTGACTTTC	CASRAAGANVLTF